One sample yielded the 18 T cell receptor beta chains listed below, sequenced in a study of T cell responses to AZD1222 COVID-19 vaccine. Data came from immunoSEQ multiplex PCR; TCRdb stores just in-frame clones and leaves some out. This sample has 180,000 or so clones, with 94% found just once. Sequencing was performed on peripheral blood, taken on day 0 of AZD1222 vaccination. These receptors were obtained from an adult in good health.

The sample holds one count of this clone. The rearrangement links TRBV27 to TRBJ1-4; 10 bases map to TRBD1. Germline-derived CDR1 and CDR2 are MNHEY and SMNVEV (reference sequence). The CDR3 contains 14 residues. Trimming cost V 5 bases and J 8 bases; bases outside gene matches: 5. The DNA for the CDR3 is TGTGCCAGCAGTGACAGGGGGCCTGGAGAAAAACTGTTTTTT. Its translation is CASSDRGPGEKLFF.

This chain joins TRBV25-1 and TRBJ1-2; no clear D. Trimming took 11 bases from V and 0 from J, leaving 7 bases between them. Germline V gene sequence: CDR1 MGHDK, CDR2 SYGVNS. The CDR3 consists of 11 residues. The CDR3 nucleotides read TGTGCCTCGGGGTCTAACTATGGCTACACCTTC. This translates into CASGSNYGYTF.

This clone has only a few counts. The chain joins TRBV27 to TRBJ1-2; the D is unclear. Trimming took 5 bases from V and 7 from J, leaving 14 bases between them. This CDR3 is built from 13 residues. Germline CDR1 is MNHEY and CDR2 is SMNVEV (reference sequence). CDR3 DNA: TGTGCCAGCAGTAAGGGAGAATCGTTTGGCTACACCTTC. Translating it yields CASSKGESFGYTF.

This chain joins TRBV7-7 and TRBJ2-1; D ambiguous. Per germline, CDR1 SSHAT and CDR2 FNYEAQ (reference sequence). V was shortened by 5 bases and J by 8 bases, with 10 bases between the two germline ends. There are 12 residues in the CDR3. The CDR3 spells CASSPSGYEQFF. As DNA, the CDR3 is TGTGCCAGCAGCCCCTCCGGGTATGAGCAGTTCTTC.

This chain uses TRBV6-5 with TRBJ2-5; D unclear. The germline V gene has CDR1 MNHEY and CDR2 SVGAGI. V lost 9 bases and J 2 bases, leaving 19 bases between the germline ends. This CDR3 is built from 15 residues. The CDR3 reads CASVPLIGAQETQYF. DNA for the CDR3: TGTGCCAGTGTCCCCCTGATTGGTGCACAAGAGACCCAGTACTTC.

The chain carries TRBV11-2 and TRBJ1-1; no clear D gene. V gave up 1 base and J gave up 8 bases, with 11 bases separating them. Germline lookup yields CDR1 SGHAT and CDR2 FQNNGV. The length of the CDR3 is 13 residues. The CDR3 sequence is CASSLAPQDEAFF. CDR3 coding DNA: TGTGCCAGCAGCTTAGCCCCCCAGGACGAAGCTTTCTTT.

In its sample, this clone was seen once. The V gene is TRBV30, the J gene TRBJ1-2; the match to TRBD1 covers 11 bases. V shed 3 bases and J 10 bases; nucleotides not matched to a gene: 7. Per the germline V gene, CDR1 is GTSNPN and CDR2 is SVGIG (reference sequence). The CDR3 covers 13 residues. CDR3 in amino acids: CAWSGDRGADYTF. DNA for the CDR3: TGTGCCTGGAGCGGGGACAGGGGGGCGGACTACACCTTC. The entire variable domain, with the rest obtained from reference TRBV30 and TRBJ1-2, is as follows: SQTIHQWPATLVQPVGSPLSLECTVEGTSNPNLYWYRQAAGRGLQLLFYSVGIGQISSEVPQNLSASRPQDRQFILSSKKLLLSDSGFYLCAWSGDRGADYTFGSGTRLTVV.

The chain uses TRBV6-5 and TRBJ1-1; D is unresolved. CDR3 size: 14 residues. Trimming left V 0 bases short and J 5 bases short, with 10 bases between. The germline gives CDR1 MNHEY, CDR2 SVGAGI. The CDR3 bases are TGTGCCAGCAGTTACTCGATAGGTGGGACTGAAGCTTTCTTT. Protein product: CASSYSIGGTEAFF.

This chain links TRBV5-1 with TRBJ1-4; 8 nucleotides line up with TRBD1. Germline loops: CDR1 SGHRS, CDR2 YFSETQ. Trimming at V came to 4 bases and at J to 8 bases, leaving 7 bases not matched to a gene. This CDR3 spans 14 amino acids. CDR3 nucleotide sequence: TGCGCCAGCAGCCCCGGACAGGGAGGGGAAAAACTGTTTTTT. It encodes CASSPGQGGEKLFF.

The gene calls are TRBV7-9 and TRBJ2-1; no clear D. The CDR3 consists of 17 residues. Germline V gene sequence: CDR1 SEHNR, CDR2 FQNEAQ (reference sequence). V lost 0 bases, J lost 0 bases, and 12 bases lay in between. In DNA, the CDR3 is TGTGCCAGCAGCTTAGCAGCTGTCCATAGCTCCTACAATGAGCAGTTCTTC. Its protein product is CASSLAAVHSSYNEQFF.

The chain links TRBV6-6 to TRBJ2-7, with 10 bases fitting TRBD2. J was trimmed by 2 bases and V by 5 bases; bases with no gene match: 6. The CDR3 spans 15 residues. In germline, CDR1 is MNHNY, CDR2 SVGAGI (reference sequence). The CDR3 sequence: CASSRAGTSAYEQYF. CDR3 in DNA: TGTGCCAGCAGTCGAGCCGGGACTAGCGCCTACGAGCAGTACTTC.

In DNA, the CDR3 is TGTGCCAGCAGTTACTCGCCACCTTATGGCTACACCTTC. This sequence encodes CASSYSPPYGYTF. The chain is built from TRBV6-5 and TRBJ1-2; D unresolved. The CDR3 sequence is 13 residues long. CDR1 MNHEY and CDR2 SVGAGI come from the germline V gene. The ends were cut back, 0 bases at V and 5 bases at J, with 7 bases in the middle.

The gene calls are TRBV27 and TRBJ2-1; 10 bases align to TRBD2. CDR3 length equals 15 residues. Germline CDR1 reads MNHEY; CDR2 reads SMNVEV (reference sequence). J lost 6 bases, V lost 6 bases, and 8 bases had no gene match. The CDR3 sequence: CASSSSGRLGNEQFF. The DNA of the CDR3 is TGTGCCAGCAGCTCTAGCGGGAGACTGGGCAATGAGCAGTTCTTC.

The chain employs TRBV12-3 or TRBV12-4 and TRBJ1-6; D remains ambiguous. This CDR3 is built from 12 residues. The V end lost 8 bases, the J end lost 12 bases, and 14 bases lay between the germline ends. In nucleotides, the CDR3 is TGTGCCAGCCAAGAGGAGTCGGGACCCCTCCACTTT. Translated: CASQEESGPLHF.

The chain links TRBV2 to TRBJ1-1, with D uncertain. Per germline, CDR1 SNHLY and CDR2 FYNNEI. Trimming shortened V by 2 bases and J by 0 bases, and 7 bases separated the two germline ends. There are 14 residues in the CDR3. The CDR3 region has the DNA TGTGCCAGCAGTGAACTCAGCATGAACACTGAAGCTTTCTTT. Residues: CASSELSMNTEAFF. The variable domain in full, with the rest retrieved from reference TRBV2 and TRBJ1-1, is EPEVTQTPSHQVTQMGQEVILRCVPISNHLYFYWYRQILGQKVEFLVSFYNNEISEKSEIFDDQFSVERPDGSNFTLKIRSTKLEDSAMYFCASSELSMNTEAFFGQGTRLTVV.

The rearrangement links TRBV11-2 to TRBJ2-7, with 13 positions matching TRBD2. Germline CDR1 reads SGHAT; CDR2 reads FQNNGV. The CDR3 contains 14 residues. V lost 6 bases, J lost 3 bases, and 2 bases stayed unmatched. The CDR3 loop is CASRRLAGGYEQYF. The CDR3 coding sequence is TGTGCCAGCAGGCGACTAGCGGGAGGCTACGAGCAGTACTTC.

The genes are TRBV11-2 and TRBJ1-2; tentatively, D is TRBD1 (5 bases). Germline V gene lookup returns CDR1 SGHAT and CDR2 FQNNGV. The germline V and J ends were trimmed by 0 bases and 4 bases, with 15 bases remaining between them. The length of the CDR3 is 16 residues. As DNA, the CDR3 is TGTGCCAGCAGCTTAGATCGCCAGGCGGGGCTCTATGGCTACACCTTC. Residues: CASSLDRQAGLYGYTF. The full variable domain, its missing parts supplied by reference TRBV11-2 and TRBJ1-2, is EAGVAQSPRYKIIEKRQSVAFWCNPISGHATLYWYQQILGQGPKLLIQFQNNGVVDDSQLPKDRFSAERLKGVDSTLKIQPAKLEDSAVYLCASSLDRQAGLYGYTFGSGTRLTVV.

This clone was detected once. The chain carries TRBV6-6 and TRBJ2-7, with TRBD1 matching 9 bases. The germline gives CDR1 MNHNY, CDR2 SVGAGI (reference sequence). Trimming removed 5 bases from V and 4 bases from J; junction bases left unmatched: 6. This CDR3 spans 14 amino acids. This CDR3 is CASSGTGTVYEQYF. The CDR3 DNA sequence: TGTGCCAGCAGTGGGACAGGGACCGTTTACGAGCAGTACTTC.